This T cell receptor beta chain was identified during a study of T cell responses to AZD1222 COVID-19 vaccine. Broader study findings: Repertoires were obtained only post-peak T cell response.

The ends were cut back, 0 bases at V and 0 bases at J, with 8 bases in the middle. This CDR3 spans 16 amino acids. CDR1 KGHDR and CDR2 SFDVKD come from the germline V gene. Concerning this clone itself: Its matching antigen is unknown.

Sequenced by immunoSEQ multiplex PCR; TCRdb stores in-frame clones only, minus some. The table lists over 110,000 clones, under 90% of them singletons. The chain combines TRBV24-1 with TRBJ2-1; D remains ambiguous. The sequencing used peripheral blood, collected 28 days after the second AZD1222 dose. The clonotype originates from an adult who received the AZD1222 COVID-19 vaccine. CDR3 protein: CATSDLRTSSYNEQFF. CDR3 DNA: TGTGCCACCAGTGATTTGCGCACGAGCTCCTACAATGAGCAGTTCTTC.